Listed here are 5 T cell receptor beta chains from one sample, sequenced in a study of cytomegalovirus exposure and HLA in healthy donors. With 60 Vbeta and 13 Jbeta primers, the PCR was carried out. The data were produced by immunoSEQ multiplex PCR, yet TCRdb's version contains in-frame clones alone and is incomplete. The table includes roughly 55,000 clones, approximately 80% detected once. The sequenced sample was PBMCs. The receptors derive from a female donor in good health and CMV-seronegative.

The CDR3 reads CASSFLRDRAIGEQYF. The CDR3 DNA follows: TGTGCCAGCAGCTTTCTCCGGGACAGGGCTATTGGCGAGCAGTACTTC. The rearrangement links TRBV5-4 to TRBJ2-7, with 9 positions matching TRBD1. The germline V gene encodes CDR1 SGHNT and CDR2 YYREEE (reference sequence). J was trimmed by 6 bases and V by 2 bases; bases with no gene match: 12. The CDR3 consists of 16 residues.

V gene TRBV4-3 combines with J gene TRBJ1-4; D is ambiguous. The germline V gene encodes CDR1 LGHNA and CDR2 YSLEER. Trimming removed 0 bases at V and 0 bases at J, with 11 bases between. CDR3 size: 17 residues. The CDR3 is CASSQDWASATNEKLFF. In DNA form, the CDR3 reads TGCGCCAGCAGCCAAGATTGGGCCTCGGCAACTAATGAAAAACTGTTTTTT.

The genes are TRBV28 and TRBJ2-1, with D maybe TRBD1 (6 bases). The CDR3 length is 13 residues. V lost 7 bases and J 4 bases, leaving 11 bases between the germline ends. The V gene's germline CDR1 is MDHEN and CDR2 SYDVKM. DNA of the CDR3: TGTGCCAGCAAGTGGGGGCAATACAATGAGCAGTTCTTC. Amino acids: CASKWGQYNEQFF.

The rearrangement links TRBV27 to TRBJ2-5; D unclear. The J call is doubtful: the DNA matches TRBJ2-7 better. The CDR3 runs to 11 residues. Germline V gene sequence: CDR1 MNHEY, CDR2 SMNVEV (reference sequence). The CDR3 reads CASSFHYEQYF. For the CDR3, the DNA is TGTGCCAGCAGTTTCCACTACGAGCAGTACTTC.

This chain uses TRBV7-2 with TRBJ1-1, with no clear D. Germline assignment: CDR1 SGHTA and CDR2 FQGNSA. Trimming removed 3 bases from V and 3 bases from J, with 8 bases in between. CDR3 length: 13 residues. The CDR3 sequence is CASSFGEYTEAFF. CDR3 in DNA: TGTGCCAGCAGCTTCGGGGAATACACTGAAGCTTTCTTT.